This T cell receptor (beta chain) was sequenced for a study of T cells after yellow fever vaccination (dated by TCRdb to the late 2010s). With regard to the full study: Libraries from fractions with low cell numbers were prepared with the SMART-Seq v4 Ultra Low Input RNA kit. Blood was collected at multiple timepoints before and after primary and secondary immunization, and bulk PBMC replicates and cell subsets were isolated. To follow T-cell clones before and after primary and booster YFV17D yellow fever vaccination, bulk TCR alpha and beta repertoires were sequenced over time. Two healthy male donors, one aged 18 to 30 and one aged 30 to 40 years, were included in the cohort. The full study reports these points: The secondary T-cell response was weaker than the primary response but faster, peaking on day 5 instead of day 15. Because abundant contaminating clonotypes from the bulk population could be contained in FACS-sorted repertoires, computational filtering was required. Most clones expanded after primary vaccination were re-detected after the booster (about 96% of CD4 and approximately 88% of CD8), suggesting broad memory maintenance. A small share of clonotypes occurred in both CD4 and CD8 compartments, likely arising from convergent recombination. The study included only a couple of donors, which limits how far the findings can be generalized.

TCR cDNA was synthesized by 5'RACE template switching, which introduced a universal primer site and unique molecular identifiers. cDNA synthesis was primed from both the TCR alpha and TCR beta constant segments. Library amplification used two PCR steps, and the second PCR step added sample barcodes and sequencing adapters. Sequencing of libraries was done on Illumina HiSeq 2500 (2x100 bp) or NovaSeq (2x150 bp). Per the authors' processing: MIGEC was used to demultiplex reads and collapse the reads into UMI consensus sequences, and MiXCR was used for V(D)J alignment. Using edgeR on replicate PBMC samples, clonotypes were called vaccine-responding if FDR was below 0.01 and the log2 fold change was above 5 up to day 15. CD4 or CD8 identity was assigned to each bulk clonotype according to whether the clonotype was present at higher abundance in the sequenced CD4 repertoire or the sequenced CD8 repertoire. TCRdb trimmed the raw reads at Q25, called clones with MiXCR and kept productive beta chains. Each CDR3 protein appears once, grouped with its most common genes and DNA. These V and J calls originate from TCRdb's pipeline instead of the authors' own analysis. A total of roughly 160,000 distinct CDR3 sequences appear in this sample, under 7.5% of them only once. The ten largest account for more than 2% of the sample.

The treatment or condition label, read with the paper, signifies: live attenuated yellow fever vaccine strain. A standard Ficoll-Paque protocol was used to isolate PBMCs from peripheral blood. CD4 and CD8 T-cell fractions were isolated with Dynabeads CD4 and CD8 positive selection kits. TriZol was used to extract RNA from bulk PBMCs, from CD4 and CD8 fractions, and from dextramer-positive and dextramer-negative fractions. This clonotype occurred once. This clone's antigen is unknown. Base qualities are not recorded, but no much larger clone differs from it by a single base. A single read constitutes weak evidence. The CDR3 starts with the cysteine, ends with the phenylalanine, and has 15 residues. CDR3 DNA only is kept here, 45 bases in frame from base 1. CDR1 MNHNS and CDR2 SASEGT are derived from the germline V gene. Trimming costs V 6 bases and J 5 bases, and their ends lie 16 bases apart.

The receptor's source is a man aged 18 to 30 who received the YFV17D yellow fever vaccine. The sample here was CD4+ T cells sorted from PBMCs, taken 5 to 6 days after the first yellow fever vaccination. The receptor chain draws on TRBV6-1 and TRBJ2-2; the D gene is perhaps TRBD1, on 5 matching bases. The DNA is as follows: TGTGCCAGCAGCACAGGTCCTGTAGATACCGGGGAGCTGTTTTTT. It translates to CASSTGPVDTGELFF.